This is a list of T cell receptor beta chains from one sample in a study of CD8 T cells in Susac syndrome. Each CDR3 protein gets one entry after TCRdb re-called the immunoSEQ multiplex PCR reads with MiXCR. The sample consists of 150,000 to 200,000 distinct CDR3 sequences, approximately 94% of them appearing once. Sequencing was done on a sample of CD4+ T cells from PBMCs. The receptors were sampled from a human donor with multiple sclerosis. Both conserved end residues are part of each CDR3. Fields, in order: D gene, J gene, V gene, clone size, CDR3 DNA, CDR3 protein. D genes are given only for firm matches. The size entry is marked missing in some rows and otherwise reads once, few, many or a size class.

>TRBD1|TRBJ1-1|TRBV9|.
TGTGCCAGCAGCGTAGACATTGGAGGGACAGGGGGCAACACTGAAGCTTTCTTT
CASSVDIGGTGGNTEAFF
>.|TRBJ2-1|TRBV5-1|.
TGCGCCAGCAGCTTGGTGGCAGGCACCTACAATGAGCAGTTCTTC
CASSLVAGTYNEQFF
>.|TRBJ2-7|TRBV5-1|once
TGCGCCAGCAGCTTAACGCCAGGGCGATCCTACGAGCAGTACTTC
CASSLTPGRSYEQYF
>.|TRBJ1-4|TRBV5-1|once
TGCGCCAGCAGCTTCCTTACACCGGTCAATGAAAAACTGTTTTTT
CASSFLTPVNEKLFF
>.|TRBJ1-1|TRBV4-1|.
TGCGCCAGCAGCCAACTCCTGGAACCGCTCCCAAGCGCTTTCTTT
CASSQLLEPLPSAFF
>TRBD1|TRBJ2-4|TRBV28|.
TGTGCCAGCAGTCCCTCCATTGGACAGGTAGCCAAAAACATTCAGTACTTC
CASSPSIGQVAKNIQYF
>.|TRBJ1-3|TRBV5-1|.
TGCGCCAGCAGCTTGGAGGGGGGGACTGGAAACACCATATATTTT
CASSLEGGTGNTIYF
>TRBD2|TRBJ2-1|TRBV20-1|.
TGCGATCCCCAAGTAGCGGGGGGCGATGAGCAGTTCTTC
CDPQVAGGDEQFF
>TRBD1|TRBJ1-2|TRBV7-8|once
TGTGCCAGCAGCTCTACCCGGGGGACAGGGGGCACCTTC
CASSSTRGTGGTF
>.|TRBJ1-2|TRBV3-1|.
TGTGCCAGCAGCCTGGGTTTTAACTACACCTTC
CASSLGFNYTF
>.|TRBJ2-3|TRBV12-3/TRBV12-4|.
TGTGCCAGCGCTGGGGGGGCCCGCGATACGCAGTATTTT
CASAGGARDTQYF
>TRBD1|TRBJ2-7|TRBV20-1|.
TGCAGTGCTAGGGACAGGGTGTACGAGCAGTACTTC
CSARDRVYEQYF
>.|TRBJ1-1|TRBV5-5|.
TGTGCCAGCAGCCAATTTTCGGGGGGAAACACTGAAGCTTTCTTT
CASSQFSGGNTEAFF
>TRBD2|TRBJ2-1|TRBV4-3|.
TGCGCCAGCAGCCAACACCCTAGCGGGCAAACAAACAATGAGCAGTTCTTC
CASSQHPSGQTNNEQFF
>.|TRBJ1-1|TRBV7-2|.
TGTGCCAGCAGCCCACTCGGGGGTTACACTGAAGCTTTCTTT
CASSPLGGYTEAFF
>.|TRBJ2-1|TRBV7-3|.
TGTGCCAGCACCCCGGTGGGAGGACTGTACAATGAGCAGTTCTTC
CASTPVGGLYNEQFF
>TRBD1|TRBJ1-2|TRBV27|.
TGTGCCAGCAGTTTACTGGGGACAGAGAGCTATGGCTACACCTTC
CASSLLGTESYGYTF
>.|TRBJ2-5|TRBV28|.
TGTGCCAGCAGTTCACTGATGGAGACCCAGTACTTC
CASSSLMETQYF
>TRBD1|TRBJ1-5|TRBV19|few
TGTGCCAGTAGCCAGGGGGCCGGGCAGCCCCAGCATTTT
CASSQGAGQPQHF
>.|TRBJ1-5|TRBV29-1|.
TGCAGCGTTGTCTCAGGGGATACTCAGCCCCAGCATTTT
CSVVSGDTQPQHF
>TRBD1|TRBJ2-7|TRBV9|.
TGTGCCAGCAGCGTAGGAGGGACAGGGACCTACGAGCAGTACTTC
CASSVGGTGTYEQYF
>TRBD1|TRBJ1-4|TRBV20-1|.
TGCAGTGCTAGAGACCGAGACAGGGGGCGAGAAAAACTGTTTTTT
CSARDRDRGREKLFF
>TRBD2|TRBJ2-2|TRBV5-4|.
TGTGCCAGCAGGGCCCTAGCGGGGGGTCAAACCGGGGAGCTGTTTTTT
CASRALAGGQTGELFF
>TRBD2|TRBJ2-1|TRBV6-6|few
TGTGCCAGCAGCCCCGGACTAGCGGGGGATAATGAGCAGTTCTTC
CASSPGLAGDNEQFF
>.|TRBJ1-5|TRBV12-3/TRBV12-4|.
TGTGCCAGCAGCAGTGGGACAAATCAGCCCCAGCATTTT
CASSSGTNQPQHF
>.|TRBJ1-2|TRBV6-1|.
TGTGCCAGCAGTGAAGATGGCCAGTCCTATGGCTACACCTTC
CASSEDGQSYGYTF
>.|TRBJ2-5|TRBV20-1|.
TGCAGTGCTAGAATGGAGGTCGGGGACCAAGAGACCCAGTACTTC
CSARMEVGDQETQYF
>.|TRBJ2-2|TRBV10-2|.
TGCGCCAGCAGTGAACAGGGATACACCGGGGAGCTGTTTTTT
CASSEQGYTGELFF
>.|TRBJ1-1|TRBV18|.
TGTGCCAGCTCACCCATAGGGGATCGGGGTGAAGCTTTCTTT
CASSPIGDRGEAFF
>TRBD1|TRBJ1-3|TRBV11-2|few
TGTGCCAGCAGCTTGGACAGGGCTGGAAACACCATATATTTT
CASSLDRAGNTIYF
>TRBD2|TRBJ2-1|TRBV10-3|once
TGTGCCATCAGCTTGACTAGCGAATCCTACAATGAGCAGTTCTTC
CAISLTSESYNEQFF
>.|TRBJ1-1|TRBV29-1|once
TGCAGCGGTCTTTACCAGTCGAACACTGAAGCTTTCTTT
CSGLYQSNTEAFF
>TRBD1|TRBJ1-5|TRBV24-1|.
TGTGCCACCAGTGGTGGGGGAATACAGGGGAATCAGCCCCAGCATTTT
CATSGGGIQGNQPQHF
>.|TRBJ2-7|TRBV3-1|.
TGTGCCAGCAGCCAAGAGGGGACTGCCGCCTACGAGCAGTACTTC
CASSQEGTAAYEQYF
>.|TRBJ2-1|TRBV5-1|.
TGCGCCAGCAGCAAGACTGGAGCCTTAGACGATGAGCAGTTCTTC
CASSKTGALDDEQFF
>TRBD2|TRBJ2-3|TRBV27|.
TGTGCCAGCACCCCTTCAGCGGCGGGGGGGAAAGATACGCAGTATTTT
CASTPSAAGGKDTQYF